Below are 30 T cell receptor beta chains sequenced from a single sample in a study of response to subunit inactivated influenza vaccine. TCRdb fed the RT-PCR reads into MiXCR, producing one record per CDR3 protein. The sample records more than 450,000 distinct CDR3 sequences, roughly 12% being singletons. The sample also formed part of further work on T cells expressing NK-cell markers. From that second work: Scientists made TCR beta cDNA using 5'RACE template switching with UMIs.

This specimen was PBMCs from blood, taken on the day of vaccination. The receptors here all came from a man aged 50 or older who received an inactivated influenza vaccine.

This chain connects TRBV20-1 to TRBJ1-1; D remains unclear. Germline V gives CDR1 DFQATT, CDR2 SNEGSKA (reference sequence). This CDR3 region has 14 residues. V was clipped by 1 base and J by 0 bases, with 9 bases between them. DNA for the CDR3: TGCAGTGCTAGAGGGAGTATAATGAACACTGAAGCTTTCTTT. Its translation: CSARGSIMNTEAFF.

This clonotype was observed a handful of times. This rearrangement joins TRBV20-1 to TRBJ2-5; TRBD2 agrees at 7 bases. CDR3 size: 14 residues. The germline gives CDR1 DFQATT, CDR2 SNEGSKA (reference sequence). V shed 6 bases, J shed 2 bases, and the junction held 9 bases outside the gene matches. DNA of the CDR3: TGCAGTGCGCAGGCGGGACTACCTCAAGAGACCCAGTACTTC. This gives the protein CSAQAGLPQETQYF.

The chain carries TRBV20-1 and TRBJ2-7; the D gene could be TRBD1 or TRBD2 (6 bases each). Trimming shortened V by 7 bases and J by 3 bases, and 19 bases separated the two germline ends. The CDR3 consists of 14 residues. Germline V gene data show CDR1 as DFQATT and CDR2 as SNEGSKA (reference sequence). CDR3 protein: CSVGGRVHIYEQYF. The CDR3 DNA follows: TGCAGTGTCGGGGGCAGGGTCCATATCTACGAGCAGTACTTC.

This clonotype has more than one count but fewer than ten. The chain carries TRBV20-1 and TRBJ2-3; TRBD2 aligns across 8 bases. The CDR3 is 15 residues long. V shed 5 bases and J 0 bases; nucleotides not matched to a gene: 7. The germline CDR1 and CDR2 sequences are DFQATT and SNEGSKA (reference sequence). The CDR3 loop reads CSAYGGGHSTDTQYF. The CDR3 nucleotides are TGCAGTGCTTATGGCGGGGGGCATAGCACAGATACGCAGTATTTT.

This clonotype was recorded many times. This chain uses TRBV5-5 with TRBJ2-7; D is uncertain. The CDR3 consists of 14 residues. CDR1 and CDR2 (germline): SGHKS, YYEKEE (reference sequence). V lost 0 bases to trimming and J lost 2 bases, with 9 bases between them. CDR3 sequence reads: CASSLVDGTYEQYF. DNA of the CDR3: TGTGCCAGCAGCTTGGTTGACGGCACCTACGAGCAGTACTTC.

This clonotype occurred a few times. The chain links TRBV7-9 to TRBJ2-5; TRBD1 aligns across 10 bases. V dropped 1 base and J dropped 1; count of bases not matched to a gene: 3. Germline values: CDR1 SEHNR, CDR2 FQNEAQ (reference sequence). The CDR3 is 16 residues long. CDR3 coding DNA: TGTGCCAGCAGCTTAGTAGGACAGGGGGTCCAAGAGACCCAGTACTTC. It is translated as CASSLVGQGVQETQYF.

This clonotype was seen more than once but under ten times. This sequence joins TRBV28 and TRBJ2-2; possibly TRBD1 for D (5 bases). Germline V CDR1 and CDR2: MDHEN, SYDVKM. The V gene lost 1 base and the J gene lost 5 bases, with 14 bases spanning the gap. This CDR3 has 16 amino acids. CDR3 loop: CASSLFSAGKTGELFF. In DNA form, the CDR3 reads TGTGCCAGCAGTTTATTCTCGGCAGGGAAGACCGGGGAGCTGTTTTTT.

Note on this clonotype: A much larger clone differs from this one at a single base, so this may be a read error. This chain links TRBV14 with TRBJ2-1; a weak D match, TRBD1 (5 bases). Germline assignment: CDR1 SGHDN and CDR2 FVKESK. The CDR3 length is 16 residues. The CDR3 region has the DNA TGTGCCAGCGGCCAAGTAGGGCAGGGTTCCTACAATGAGCAGTTCTTC. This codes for CASGQVGQGSYNEQFF.

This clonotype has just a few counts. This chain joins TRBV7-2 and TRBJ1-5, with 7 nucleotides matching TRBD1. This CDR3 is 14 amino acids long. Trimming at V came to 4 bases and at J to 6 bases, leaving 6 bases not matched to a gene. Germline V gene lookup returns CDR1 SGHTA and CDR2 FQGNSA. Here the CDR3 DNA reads TGTGCCAGCAGCTCCCAGGGGGTCGGTCAGCCCCAGCATTTT. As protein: CASSSQGVGQPQHF. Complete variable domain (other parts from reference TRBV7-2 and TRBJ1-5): GAGVSQSPSNKVTEKGKDVELRCDPISGHTALYWYRQSLGQGLEFLIYFQGNSAPDKSGLPSDRFSAERTGGSVSTLTIQRTQQEDSAVYLCASSSQGVGQPQHFGDGTRLSIL.

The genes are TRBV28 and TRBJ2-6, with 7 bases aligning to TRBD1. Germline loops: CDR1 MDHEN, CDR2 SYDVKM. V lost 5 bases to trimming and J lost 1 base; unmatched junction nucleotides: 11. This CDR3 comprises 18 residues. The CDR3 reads CASSQTTGMYSGANVLTF. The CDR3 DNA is TGTGCCAGCAGTCAAACGACAGGGATGTATTCTGGGGCCAACGTCCTGACTTTC.

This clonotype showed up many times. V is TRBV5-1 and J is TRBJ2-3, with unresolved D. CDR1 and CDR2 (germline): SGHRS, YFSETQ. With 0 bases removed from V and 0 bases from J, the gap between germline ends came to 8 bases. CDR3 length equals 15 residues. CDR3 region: CASSLDVQSTDTQYF. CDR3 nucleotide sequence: TGCGCCAGCAGCTTGGATGTCCAGAGCACAGATACGCAGTATTTT.

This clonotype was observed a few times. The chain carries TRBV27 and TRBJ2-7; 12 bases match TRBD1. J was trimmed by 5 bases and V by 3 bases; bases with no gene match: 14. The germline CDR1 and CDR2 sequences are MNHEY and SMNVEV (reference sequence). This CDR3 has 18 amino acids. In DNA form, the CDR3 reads TGTGCCAGCAGTTTCCAGGGGACAGGGGGCTTAATTACCCACGAGCAGTACTTC. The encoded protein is CASSFQGTGGLITHEQYF.

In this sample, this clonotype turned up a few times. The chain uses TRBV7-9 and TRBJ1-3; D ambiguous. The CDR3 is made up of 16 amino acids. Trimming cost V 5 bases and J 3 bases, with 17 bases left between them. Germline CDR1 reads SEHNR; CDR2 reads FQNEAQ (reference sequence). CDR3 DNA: TGTGCCAGCAGCGTCACCGGGAACCGGATTGGAAACACCATATATTTT. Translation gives CASSVTGNRIGNTIYF.

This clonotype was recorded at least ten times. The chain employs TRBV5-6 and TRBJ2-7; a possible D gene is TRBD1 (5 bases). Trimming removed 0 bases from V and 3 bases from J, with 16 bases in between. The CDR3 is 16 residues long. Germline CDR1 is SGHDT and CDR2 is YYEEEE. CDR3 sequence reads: CASSLVWGTQNYEQYF. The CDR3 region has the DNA TGTGCCAGCAGCTTGGTCTGGGGCACCCAGAACTACGAGCAGTACTTC.

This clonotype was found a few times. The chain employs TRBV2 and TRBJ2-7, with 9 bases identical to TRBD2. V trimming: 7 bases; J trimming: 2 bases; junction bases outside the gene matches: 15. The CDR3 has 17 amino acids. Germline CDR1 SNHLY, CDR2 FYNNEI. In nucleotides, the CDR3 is TGTGCCAGCACGCAGGGCAGAGGACTAGCGTATCCCTACGAGCAGTACTTC. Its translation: CASTQGRGLAYPYEQYF. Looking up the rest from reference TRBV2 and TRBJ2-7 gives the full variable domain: EPEVTQTPSHQVTQMGQEVILRCVPISNHLYFYWYRQILGQKVEFLVSFYNNEISEKSEIFDDQFSVERPDGSNFTLKIRSTKLEDSAMYFCASTQGRGLAYPYEQYFGPGTRLTVT.

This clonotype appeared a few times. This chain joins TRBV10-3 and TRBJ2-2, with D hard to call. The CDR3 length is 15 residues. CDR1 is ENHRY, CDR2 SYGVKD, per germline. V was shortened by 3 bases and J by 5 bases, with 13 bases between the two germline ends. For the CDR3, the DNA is TGTGCCATCAGTGATTCCAGGACGACGACCGGGGAGCTGTTTTTT. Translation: CAISDSRTTTGELFF.

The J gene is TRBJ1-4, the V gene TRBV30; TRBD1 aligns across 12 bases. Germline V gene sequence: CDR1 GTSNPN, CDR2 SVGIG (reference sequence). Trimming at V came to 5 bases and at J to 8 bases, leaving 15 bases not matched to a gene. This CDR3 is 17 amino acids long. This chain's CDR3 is CAWAAPGQGALREKLFF. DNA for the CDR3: TGTGCCTGGGCCGCACCGGGACAGGGGGCCCTTAGGGAAAAACTGTTTTTT.

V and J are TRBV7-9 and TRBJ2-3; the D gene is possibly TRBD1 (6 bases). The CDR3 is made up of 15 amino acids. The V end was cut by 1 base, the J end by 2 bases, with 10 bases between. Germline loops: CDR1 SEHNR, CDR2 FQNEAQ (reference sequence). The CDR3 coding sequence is TGTGCCAGCAGCTTAGTGGGGACATCCACAGATACGCAGTATTTT. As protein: CASSLVGTSTDTQYF.

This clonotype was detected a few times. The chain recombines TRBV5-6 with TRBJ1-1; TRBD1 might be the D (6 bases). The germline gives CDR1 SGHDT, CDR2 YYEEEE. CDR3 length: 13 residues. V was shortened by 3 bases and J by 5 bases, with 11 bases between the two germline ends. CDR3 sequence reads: CASSWGAPTEAFF. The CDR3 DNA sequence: TGTGCCAGCAGCTGGGGGGCACCGACTGAAGCTTTCTTT.

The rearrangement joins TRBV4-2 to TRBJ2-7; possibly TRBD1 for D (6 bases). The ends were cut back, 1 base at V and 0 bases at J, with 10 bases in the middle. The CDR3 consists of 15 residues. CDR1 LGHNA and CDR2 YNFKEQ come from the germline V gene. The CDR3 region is CASSQAPGHSYEQYF. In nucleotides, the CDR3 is TGTGCCAGCAGCCAAGCCCCGGGACACTCCTACGAGCAGTACTTC.

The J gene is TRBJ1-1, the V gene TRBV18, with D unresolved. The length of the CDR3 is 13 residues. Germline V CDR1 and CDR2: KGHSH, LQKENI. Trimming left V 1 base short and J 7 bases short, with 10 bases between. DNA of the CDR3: TGTGCCAGCTCACCACAGGGCTTGATTGAAGCTTTCTTT. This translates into CASSPQGLIEAFF.

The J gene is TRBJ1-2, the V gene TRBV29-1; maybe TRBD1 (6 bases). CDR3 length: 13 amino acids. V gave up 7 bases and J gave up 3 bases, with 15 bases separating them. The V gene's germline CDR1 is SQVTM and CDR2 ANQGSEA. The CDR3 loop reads CSGADSWDYGYTF. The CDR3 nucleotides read TGCAGCGGCGCGGACAGTTGGGACTATGGCTACACCTTC.

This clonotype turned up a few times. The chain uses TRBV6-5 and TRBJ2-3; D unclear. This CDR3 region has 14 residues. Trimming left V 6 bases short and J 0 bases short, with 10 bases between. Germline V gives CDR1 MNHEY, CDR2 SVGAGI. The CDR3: CASRYPDSTDTQYF. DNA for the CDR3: TGTGCCAGCAGATACCCTGATAGCACAGATACGCAGTATTTT.

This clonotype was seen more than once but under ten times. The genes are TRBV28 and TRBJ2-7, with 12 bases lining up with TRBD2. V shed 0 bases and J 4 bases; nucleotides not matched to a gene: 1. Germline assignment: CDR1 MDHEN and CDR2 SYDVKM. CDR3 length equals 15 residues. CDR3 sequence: CASSLWTSGSYEQYF. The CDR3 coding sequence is TGTGCCAGCAGTTTATGGACTAGCGGGAGTTACGAGCAGTACTTC.

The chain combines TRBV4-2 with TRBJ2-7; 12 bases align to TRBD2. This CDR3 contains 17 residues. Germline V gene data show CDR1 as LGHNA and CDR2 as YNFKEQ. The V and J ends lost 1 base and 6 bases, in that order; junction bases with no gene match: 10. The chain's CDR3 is CASSQAGASGGAGEQYF. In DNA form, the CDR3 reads TGTGCCAGCAGCCAAGCCGGCGCTAGCGGGGGGGCTGGCGAGCAGTACTTC.

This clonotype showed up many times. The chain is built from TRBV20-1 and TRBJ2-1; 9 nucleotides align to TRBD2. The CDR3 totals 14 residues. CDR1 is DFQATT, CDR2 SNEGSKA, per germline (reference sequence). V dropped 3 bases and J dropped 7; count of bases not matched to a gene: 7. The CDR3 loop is CSASGGTSINEQFF. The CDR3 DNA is TGCAGTGCTAGCGGGGGGACTAGCATAAATGAGCAGTTCTTC.

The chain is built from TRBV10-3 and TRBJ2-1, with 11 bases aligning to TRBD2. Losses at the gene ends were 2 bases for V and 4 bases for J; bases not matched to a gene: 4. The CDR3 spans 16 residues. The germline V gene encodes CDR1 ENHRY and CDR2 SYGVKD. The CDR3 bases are TGTGCCATCAGTGAGGCCGGGACTAGCGGTTACAATGAGCAGTTCTTC. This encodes CAISEAGTSGYNEQFF.

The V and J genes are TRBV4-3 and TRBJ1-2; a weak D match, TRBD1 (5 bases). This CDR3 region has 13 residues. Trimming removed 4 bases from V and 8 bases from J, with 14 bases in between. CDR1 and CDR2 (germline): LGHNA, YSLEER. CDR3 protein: CASSPRVRVGYTF. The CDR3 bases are TGCGCCAGCAGCCCGAGGGTCAGGGTCGGCTACACCTTC.

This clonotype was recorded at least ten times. CDR3 residues: CATSRVSGATDTQYF. In DNA form, the CDR3 reads TGTGCCACCAGCAGAGTTAGCGGGGCAACAGATACGCAGTATTTT. The chain recombines TRBV15 with TRBJ2-3, with 8 bases matching TRBD2. Trimming cost V 1 base and J 3 bases; bases outside gene matches: 3. The CDR3 has 15 residues. Germline V gene sequence: CDR1 LNHNV, CDR2 YYDKDF (reference sequence).

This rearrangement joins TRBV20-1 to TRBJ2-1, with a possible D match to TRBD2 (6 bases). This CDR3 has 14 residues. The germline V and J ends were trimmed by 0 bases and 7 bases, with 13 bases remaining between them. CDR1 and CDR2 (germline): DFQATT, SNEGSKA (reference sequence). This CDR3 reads CSARDQAGRNEQFF. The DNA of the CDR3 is TGCAGTGCTAGAGATCAGGCGGGGAGGAATGAGCAGTTCTTC.